The 5 T cell receptor beta chains below were found in one sample sequenced in a study of T cells after yellow fever vaccination. MiXCR, applied by TCRdb to the 5' RACE reads, yields one record per CDR3 protein. This sample yields 450,000 to 650,000 distinct CDR3 sequences, of which just over 20% are seen a single time; approximately 15% belongs to the top ten. The starting material was PBMCs, obtained approximately 22 days after the first yellow fever vaccination. The receptor set was obtained from a young man who received the YFV17D yellow fever vaccine.

The chain links TRBV7-9 to TRBJ1-4; perhaps TRBD1 as D (5 bases). The CDR3 has 17 residues. Germline CDR1 is SEHNR and CDR2 is FQNEAQ (reference sequence). The V end lost 5 bases, the J end lost 4 bases, and 20 bases lay between the germline ends. CDR3 DNA sequence: TGTGCCAGCAGCATTACAGGACGCTCCACCAATAATGAAAAACTGTTTTTT. As protein: CASSITGRSTNNEKLFF.

V is TRBV7-6 and J is TRBJ2-3; tentative D call: TRBD1 (6 bases). The germline CDR1 and CDR2 sequences are SGHVS and FNYEAQ. The ends were cut back, 1 base at V and 1 base at J, with 9 bases in the middle. The CDR3 has 15 residues. CDR3 loop: CASSLGRQGTDTQYF. The CDR3 DNA follows: TGTGCCAGCAGCTTAGGCAGACAGGGCACAGATACGCAGTATTTT.

This clonotype was seen a handful of times. The chain joins TRBV9 to TRBJ2-4; 14 nucleotides align to TRBD2. The CDR3 loop spans 19 amino acids. The germline V gene has CDR1 SGDLS and CDR2 YYNGEE. V was pared by 4 bases and J by 1 base, with 10 bases of the junction left unmatched. The CDR3 coding sequence is TGTGCCAGCAGCCCCCGACTAGCGGGGGGGCCGGGGGCCAAAAACATTCAGTACTTC. It specifies CASSPRLAGGPGAKNIQYF.

The chain has TRBV2 and TRBJ2-1; no reliable D call. Trimming removed 5 bases from V and 8 bases from J, with 19 bases in between. Germline-derived CDR1 and CDR2 are SNHLY and FYNNEI. This CDR3 has 15 residues. The CDR3, as DNA: TGTGCCAGCAGTTCCAATTCGGCGGTTGCGGATGAGCAGTTCTTC. Its translation: CASSSNSAVADEQFF.

This clonotype was observed a handful of times. The V gene is TRBV5-1, the J gene TRBJ1-2; TRBD1 aligns across 8 bases. Germline V gives CDR1 SGHRS, CDR2 YFSETQ. CDR3 length equals 14 residues. Trimming removed 2 bases from V and 14 bases from J; junction bases left unmatched: 14. CDR3 nucleotides: TGCGCCAGCAGCTTCGGGGGACAGGTTGACTCTTGGACCTTC. Protein sequence: CASSFGGQVDSWTF.